The rows below give T cell receptor beta chains drawn from one sample of a study of T cell responses to AZD1222 COVID-19 vaccine. Clones were read by immunoSEQ multiplex PCR, and TCRdb kept only the in-frame ones, dropping some. The sample shows about 100,000 clones, about 87% of them seen only once. The sequencing used peripheral blood, collected on day 0 of AZD1222 vaccination. The source of these receptors is an adult in good health. The CDR3 runs from the conserved cysteine through the conserved F or W. The D gene is left open where the match is weak. A clone size is listed for some rows: how often the clone was seen (once, few, many), or a class if it is expanded.

>-|-|TRBJ2-2|TRBV3-1/TRBV3-2
CASSQLFSGPGELFF
TGTGCCAGCAGCCAACTTTTTAGCGGTCCCGGGGAGCTGTTTTTT
>TRBD1|-|TRBJ1-3|TRBV3-1/TRBV3-2
CASTAGTGSSGNTIYF
TGTGCCAGCACCGCCGGGACAGGGAGCTCTGGAAACACCATATATTTT
>TRBD1|once|TRBJ1-2|TRBV5-5
CASSLARSGGGYGYTF
TGTGCCAGCAGCTTGGCCAGGTCAGGGGGAGGCTATGGCTACACCTTC
>TRBD2|-|TRBJ2-1|TRBV2
CASSRTSAYNEQFF
TGTGCCAGCAGTCGGACTAGCGCTTACAATGAGCAGTTCTTC
>TRBD1|-|TRBJ1-1|TRBV18
CASSPGQGGTEAFF
TGTGCCAGCTCACCGGGACAGGGCGGTACTGAAGCTTTCTTT
>-|-|TRBJ1-2|TRBV10-3
CAISERGTYGYTF
TGTGCCATCAGTGAGCGGGGCACCTATGGCTACACCTTC
>-|-|TRBJ2-7|TRBV7-2
CASSLAQGLTYEQYF
TGTGCCAGCAGCTTAGCGCAGGGACTTACTTACGAGCAGTACTTC
>TRBD2|-|TRBJ2-7|TRBV4-1
CASSQELVGTSGSTYEQYF
TGCGCCAGCAGCCAAGAGTTGGTTGGGACTAGCGGGAGCACCTACGAGCAGTACTTC
>-|-|TRBJ1-2|TRBV4-2
CASSQVGGYTF
TGTGCCAGCAGCCAAGTAGGCGGCTACACCTTC
>-|-|TRBJ1-6|TRBV9
CASSSDGQSNSPLHF
TGTGCCAGCAGTTCAGACGGACAGTCAAATTCACCCCTCCACTTT
>-|-|TRBJ1-4|TRBV7-9
CASSVDATNEKLFF
TGTGCCAGCAGCGTCGATGCAACTAATGAAAAACTGTTTTTT
>-|few|TRBJ1-2|TRBV18
CASSPSLGEDGYTF
TGTGCCAGCTCACCGTCCCTCGGGGAAGATGGCTACACCTTC
>TRBD2|-|TRBJ2-6|TRBV6-4
CASSRAGGSGANVLTF
TGTGCCAGCAGTCGCGCGGGGGGAAGTGGGGCCAACGTCCTGACTTTC
>TRBD1|once|TRBJ2-7|TRBV2
CASSRQGAQLSF
TGTGCCAGCAGCCGACAGGGGGCGCAGCTATCCTTC
>-|-|TRBJ1-4|TRBV5-4
CASSLARAGREKLFF
TGTGCCAGCAGCTTGGCGCGGGCTGGCCGTGAAAAACTGTTTTTT
>-|-|TRBJ2-2|TRBV5-1
CASIGSGELFF
TGCGCCAGCATCGGATCCGGGGAGCTGTTTTTT
>-|-|TRBJ1-2|TRBV6-2/TRBV6-3
CASSSQGYGYTF
TGTGCCAGCAGTAGCCAGGGCTATGGCTACACCTTC
>-|-|TRBJ1-2|TRBV29-1
CSVDGPYGYTF
TGCAGCGTCGACGGACCCTATGGCTACACCTTC
>-|-|TRBJ2-2|TRBV5-1
CASSLGGANTGELFF
TGCGCCAGCAGCTTGGGGGGAGCGAACACCGGGGAGCTGTTTTTT
>TRBD1|-|TRBJ2-7|TRBV2
CASSQAGGVNYEQYF
TGTGCCAGCAGTCAAGCAGGGGGCGTCAACTACGAGCAGTACTTC
>-|-|TRBJ1-3|TRBV5-8
CASSLRRGNTIYF
TGTGCCAGCAGCCTTCGACGAGGAAACACCATATATTTT
>-|once|TRBJ2-7|TRBV5-1
CASSGTGVYEQYF
TGCGCCAGCAGCGGTACCGGGGTCTACGAGCAGTACTTC
>-|-|TRBJ2-7|TRBV2
CASSDRTGSYEQYF
TGTGCCAGCAGTGATAGGACTGGATCCTACGAGCAGTACTTC
>-|-|TRBJ1-6|TRBV7-2
CASSYRALNSPLHF
TGTGCCAGCAGCTATCGGGCATTAAATTCACCCCTCCACTTT
>TRBD2|-|TRBJ2-5|TRBV5-6
CASSSSSGSETQYF
TGTGCCAGCAGCTCGTCTAGCGGGAGTGAGACCCAGTACTTC
>-|once|TRBJ1-1|TRBV19
CASSISGAQGEAFF
TGTGCCAGTAGTATTTCAGGCGCCCAAGGGGAAGCTTTCTTT
>-|few|TRBJ2-4|TRBV6-5
CASSPGQVAKNIQYF
TGTGCCAGCAGTCCTGGACAAGTAGCCAAAAACATTCAGTACTTC
>-|-|TRBJ1-1|TRBV6-5
CASSKLVLNTEAFF
TGTGCCAGCAGTAAGCTGGTTTTGAACACTGAAGCTTTCTTT
>-|-|TRBJ1-1|TRBV6-5
CASSPTGWTEAFF
TGTGCCAGCAGTCCAACAGGGTGGACTGAAGCTTTCTTT
>-|-|TRBJ2-1|TRBV20-1
CSASPGALKGGEQFF
TGCAGTGCTAGTCCGGGAGCCCTCAAAGGGGGTGAGCAGTTCTTC
>-|-|TRBJ1-2|TRBV24-1
CATRGGDYGYTF
TGTGCCACCAGAGGGGGTGACTATGGCTACACCTTC
>-|-|TRBJ1-5|TRBV12-5
CASGLGTASNQPQHF
TGTGCTAGTGGTTTGGGGACAGCTAGCAATCAGCCCCAGCATTTT
>TRBD1|-|TRBJ2-1|TRBV10-3
CAITDGTGVRYEQFF
TGTGCCATCACCGACGGGACAGGGGTGCGATATGAGCAGTTCTTC
>-|-|TRBJ1-2|TRBV6-5
CASVGLGFLGLGYTF
TGTGCCAGCGTAGGATTGGGGTTTCTAGGGCTTGGCTACACCTTC
>-|-|TRBJ1-1|TRBV27
CASSLRGSHTEAFF
TGTGCCAGCAGTTTAAGGGGTTCACACACTGAAGCTTTCTTT
>-|once|TRBJ1-2|TRBV5-1
CASSELGYGYTF
TGCGCCAGCAGCGAACTTGGCTATGGCTACACCTTC
>-|-|TRBJ1-5|TRBV5-4
CASSLEGEQPQHF
TGTGCCAGCAGCTTGGAGGGGGAGCAGCCCCAGCATTTT
>-|-|TRBJ1-4|TRBV3-1/TRBV3-2
CASRPTGGGNEKLFF
TGTGCCAGCAGACCGACGGGGGGGGGCAATGAAAAACTGTTTTTT
>-|-|TRBJ2-1|TRBV9
CASSPRGLSGEYNEQFF
TGTGCCAGCAGCCCCCGGGGGCTCTCGGGGGAGTACAATGAGCAGTTCTTC
>-|-|TRBJ1-1|TRBV19
CASSIDYGGTNTEAFF
TGTGCCAGTAGTATAGATTACGGGGGGACGAACACTGAAGCTTTCTTT
>-|-|TRBJ1-1|TRBV6-5
CASSSGSGDTEAFF
TGTGCCAGCAGTTCCGGCAGTGGGGACACTGAAGCTTTCTTT
>-|few|TRBJ2-1|TRBV28
CASSSRDWDNEQFF
TGTGCCAGCAGTTCCCGGGACTGGGACAATGAGCAGTTCTTC
>-|-|TRBJ2-7|TRBV5-1
CASSFKGDEQYF
TGCGCCAGCAGCTTCAAGGGAGACGAGCAGTACTTC
>TRBD1|few|TRBJ2-7|TRBV12-5
CASAWDRASYEQYF
TGTGCTAGTGCCTGGGACAGGGCGTCCTACGAGCAGTACTTC
>-|-|TRBJ1-5|TRBV7-2
CASSSYRGGEPQHF
TGTGCCAGCAGCTCATATAGGGGGGGAGAGCCCCAGCATTTT
>-|-|TRBJ2-3|TRBV20-1
CSAKATDTQYF
TGCAGTGCTAAAGCTACAGATACGCAGTATTTT
>-|once|TRBJ2-3|TRBV2
CASSERVTRSTDTQYF
TGTGCCAGCAGTGAAAGGGTAACTCGAAGCACAGATACGCAGTATTTT
>-|-|TRBJ2-7|TRBV6-5
CASSGLYEQYF
TGTGCCTCAAGTGGGCTCTACGAGCAGTACTTC
>TRBD2|-|TRBJ2-5|TRBV4-1
CASSRGTSGGSETQYF
TGCGCCAGCAGCCGAGGAACTAGCGGGGGGTCGGAGACCCAGTACTTC
>-|-|TRBJ1-2|TRBV18
CASSPPSGPYSGYTF
TGTGCCAGCTCACCCCCGTCGGGTCCTTACTCTGGCTACACCTTC
>-|-|TRBJ1-1|TRBV14
CASSQAGRYTEAFF
TGTGCCAGCAGCCAAGCTGGACGGTACACTGAAGCTTTCTTT
>-|-|TRBJ1-2|TRBV30
CAWSDLTGYGYTF
TGTGCCTGGAGTGACCTCACTGGTTATGGCTACACCTTC